This T cell receptor (beta chain) was obtained from a study of blood T cells in healthy people across ages. The authors ran a second PCR of 7 to 11 cycles using a sample-barcoded 5' primer and a J-beta primer mix. One entry per CDR3 protein results from TCRdb running MiXCR on the 5' RACE reads. The table includes about 1.8 million distinct CDR3 sequences, about 50% detected once. V was pared by 3 bases and J by 3 bases, with 14 bases between. Germline CDR1 MNHEY, CDR2 SVGEGT. This CDR3 region has 15 residues. Specimen: blood. The sequence was obtained from a woman aged 40 to 50 in good health. V is TRBV6-2 or TRBV6-3 and J is TRBJ2-5; D ambiguous. CDR3 sequence (DNA): TGTGCCAGCAGTTATGTCAGAACCCGAGAAGAGACCCAGTACTTC. Amino acid sequence: CASSYVRTREETQYF.